The 10 T cell receptor beta chains in this list originate from one sample, sequenced in a study of blood T cell repertoires in COVID-19. The assay was immunoSEQ multiplex PCR, and TCRdb's table has in-frame clones only and misses some. The sample consists of under 400,000 clones, almost 90% of them appearing once. The sample comprised peripheral blood. These receptors all stem from a woman aged 30 to 39 with COVID-19, enrolled during active disease.

The J gene is TRBJ2-3, the V gene TRBV24-1; TRBD1 might be the D (6 bases). The CDR3 runs 15 residues. Germline V lookup: CDR1 KGHDR, CDR2 SFDVKD. Trimming left V 5 bases short and J 2 bases short, with 13 bases between. The chain's CDR3 is CATSARGQHTDTQYF. The CDR3, as DNA: TGTGCCACCAGTGCTAGAGGACAGCACACAGATACGCAGTATTTT.

This clone appeared a single time. The J gene is TRBJ2-7, the V gene TRBV12-5; 8 nucleotides match TRBD1. There are 14 residues in the CDR3. Germline trimming cut 1 base from V and 2 bases from J; bases unmatched to any gene: 1. CDR1 LGHNT and CDR2 FRNRAP come from the germline V gene. CDR3 residues: CASGLETGAYEQYF. In DNA form, the CDR3 reads TGTGCTAGTGGTTTGGAGACAGGGGCCTACGAGCAGTACTTC.

The gene calls are TRBV24-1 and TRBJ1-2; perhaps TRBD1 as D (5 bases). CDR1 is KGHDR and CDR2 is SFDVKD in the germline V gene. The CDR3 length is 14 residues. V shed 2 bases and J shed 5 bases, with 11 bases lying between them. Here the CDR3 DNA reads TGTGCCACCAGTGATTCAGGGATAGGGTATGGCTACACCTTC. Encoded protein: CATSDSGIGYGYTF.

This chain uses TRBV5-4 with TRBJ1-1; 8 positions match TRBD1. Losses at the gene ends were 2 bases for V and 5 bases for J; bases not matched to a gene: 14. Germline V gene data show CDR1 as SGHNT and CDR2 as YYREEE (reference sequence). The CDR3 is made up of 17 amino acids. The CDR3 DNA follows: TGTGCCAGCAGCTTCCTTGGACAGGGAATGGCAAGGACTGAAGCTTTCTTT. Translating gives CASSFLGQGMARTEAFF.

V gene TRBV5-4 combines with J gene TRBJ1-1; 11 nucleotides agree with TRBD1. Trimming took 3 bases from V and 8 from J; bases not matched to a gene: 12. Germline-derived CDR1 and CDR2 are SGHNT and YYREEE (reference sequence). This CDR3 is 16 amino acids long. The CDR3 sequence is CASSYWTGGENLEAFF. The CDR3 DNA reads as TGTGCCAGCAGCTATTGGACAGGGGGCGAAAATTTGGAAGCTTTCTTT.

The rearrangement links TRBV6-1 to TRBJ2-1; D is ambiguous. Trimming removed 4 bases from V and 0 bases from J, with 16 bases in between. The CDR3 runs 17 residues. CDR1 MNHNS and CDR2 SASEGT come from the germline V gene. The DNA of the CDR3 is TGTGCCAGCAGTGCCCCGGCGGCCTGGATCTCCTACAATGAGCAGTTCTTC. Translating it yields CASSAPAAWISYNEQFF.

This clone has a handful of counts. The sample holds other DNA sequences that translate to the same CDR3. The chain employs TRBV30 and TRBJ1-2; maybe TRBD1 (5 bases). This CDR3 has 12 amino acids. V shed 1 base and J shed 4 bases, with 7 bases lying between them. Germline CDR1 is GTSNPN and CDR2 is SVGIG (reference sequence). CDR3 residues: CAWSGGTYGYTF. Here the CDR3 DNA reads TGTGCCTGGAGTGGCGGGACCTATGGCTACACCTTC. The complete variable domain, with remaining parts taken from reference TRBV30 and TRBJ1-2, reads SQTIHQWPATLVQPVGSPLSLECTVEGTSNPNLYWYRQAAGRGLQLLFYSVGIGQISSEVPQNLSASRPQDRQFILSSKKLLLSDSGFYLCAWSGGTYGYTFGSGTRLTVV.

In nucleotides, the CDR3 is TGCAGCGTGCGGACAGGGAAAACTGAAGCTTTCTTT. Protein product: CSVRTGKTEAFF. The chain uses TRBV29-1 and TRBJ1-1; 8 bases are shared with TRBD1. Trimming took 6 bases from V and 5 from J; bases not matched to a gene: 5. Germline loops: CDR1 SQVTM, CDR2 ANQGSEA. The CDR3 loop spans 12 amino acids. The full variable domain, with the rest looked up from reference TRBV29-1 and TRBJ1-1, is SAVISQKPSRDICQRGTSLTIQCQVDSQVTMMFWYRQQPGQSLTLIATANQGSEATYESGFVIDKFPISRPNLTFSTLTVSNMSPEDSSIYLCSVRTGKTEAFFGQGTRLTVV.

The chain links TRBV19 to TRBJ1-6, with a tentative D call TRBD1 (5 bases). The CDR3 totals 13 residues. V lost 5 bases to trimming and J lost 8 bases, with 10 bases between them. CDR1 LNHDA and CDR2 SQIVND come from the germline V gene (reference sequence). DNA of the CDR3: TGTGCCAGTAGTGCAACCAGGGATTCACCCCTCCACTTT. Residues: CASSATRDSPLHF.

The chain joins TRBV6-1 to TRBJ1-4, with D tentatively TRBD1 (6 bases). Germline-derived CDR1 and CDR2 are MNHNS and SASEGT. The CDR3 extends over 16 amino acids. With 2 bases removed from V and 8 bases from J, the gap between germline ends came to 18 bases. This CDR3 reads CASSESLAQGREKLFF. The DNA of the CDR3 is TGTGCCAGCAGTGAATCTTTGGCCCAGGGGCGAGAAAAACTGTTTTTT.